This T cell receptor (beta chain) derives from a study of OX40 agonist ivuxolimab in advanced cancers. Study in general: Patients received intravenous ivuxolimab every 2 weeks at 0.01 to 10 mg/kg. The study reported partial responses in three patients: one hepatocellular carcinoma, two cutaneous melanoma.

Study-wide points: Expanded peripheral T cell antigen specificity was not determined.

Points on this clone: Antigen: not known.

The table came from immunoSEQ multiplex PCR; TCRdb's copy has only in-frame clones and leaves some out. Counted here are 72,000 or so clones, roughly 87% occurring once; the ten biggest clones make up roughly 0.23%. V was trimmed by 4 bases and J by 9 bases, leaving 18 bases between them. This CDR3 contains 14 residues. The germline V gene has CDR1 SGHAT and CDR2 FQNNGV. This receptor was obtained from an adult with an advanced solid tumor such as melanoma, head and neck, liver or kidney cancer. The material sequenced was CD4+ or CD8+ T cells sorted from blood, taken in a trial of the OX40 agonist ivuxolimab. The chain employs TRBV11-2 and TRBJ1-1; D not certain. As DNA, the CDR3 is TGTGCCAGCAGCTCCGGTGCGGGGTGGGGTAAAGCTTTCTTT. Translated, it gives CASSSGAGWGKAFF.